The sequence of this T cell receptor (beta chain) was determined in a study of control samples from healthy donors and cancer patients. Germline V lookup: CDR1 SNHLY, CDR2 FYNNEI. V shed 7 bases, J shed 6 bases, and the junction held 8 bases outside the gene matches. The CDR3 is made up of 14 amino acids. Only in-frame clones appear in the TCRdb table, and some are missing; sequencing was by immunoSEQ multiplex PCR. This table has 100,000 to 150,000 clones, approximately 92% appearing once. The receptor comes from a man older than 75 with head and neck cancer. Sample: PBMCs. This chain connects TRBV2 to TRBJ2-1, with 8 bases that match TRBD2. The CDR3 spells CASTFQREINEQFF. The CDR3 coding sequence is TGTGCCAGCACCTTCCAGCGGGAGATCAATGAGCAGTTCTTC. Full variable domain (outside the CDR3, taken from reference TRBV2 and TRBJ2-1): EPEVTQTPSHQVTQMGQEVILRCVPISNHLYFYWYRQILGQKVEFLVSFYNNEISEKSEIFDDQFSVERPDGSNFTLKIRSTKLEDSAMYFCASTFQREINEQFFGPGTRLTVL.